The 15 T cell receptor beta chains in this list originate from one sample, sequenced in a study of cytomegalovirus exposure and HLA in healthy donors. 60 Vbeta and 13 Jbeta primers were used in PCR. Profiling relied on immunoSEQ multiplex PCR, and the TCRdb table lists in-frame clones only, not all of them. Among about 60,000 clones listed, 77% were seen once. The specimen sequenced was PBMCs. The receptors here all came from a woman aged 35 to 49 in good health and CMV-seropositive.

This chain uses TRBV2 with TRBJ2-5; D uncertain. V lost 5 bases to trimming and J lost 2 bases, with 3 bases between them. The CDR3 consists of 11 residues. The germline V gene encodes CDR1 SNHLY and CDR2 FYNNEI. The CDR3 bases are TGTGCCAGCAGTTATCAAGAGACCCAGTACTTC. It is translated as CASSYQETQYF. The variable domain in full, with the rest retrieved from reference TRBV2 and TRBJ2-5, is EPEVTQTPSHQVTQMGQEVILRCVPISNHLYFYWYRQILGQKVEFLVSFYNNEISEKSEIFDDQFSVERPDGSNFTLKIRSTKLEDSAMYFCASSYQETQYFGPGTRLLVL.

This clone was observed a handful of times. V is TRBV19 and J is TRBJ1-1; 9 positions agree with TRBD1. CDR1 LNHDA and CDR2 SQIVND come from the germline V gene (reference sequence). The CDR3 runs to 13 residues. Trimming cost V 6 bases and J 5 bases; bases outside gene matches: 4. CDR3 nucleotide sequence: TGTGCCAGTAGCTCGGACAGGGGTACTGAAGCTTTCTTT. It codes for CASSSDRGTEAFF.

This rearrangement joins TRBV7-2 to TRBJ2-1, with D perhaps matching TRBD1 (6 bases). Between the trimmed V and J ends, which lost 3 bases and 0 bases, there was a span of 12 bases. The germline gives CDR1 SGHTA, CDR2 FQGNSA. The CDR3 contains 16 residues. As DNA, the CDR3 is TGTGCCAGCAGCTTCCAGGGGCGAAGCTCCTACAATGAGCAGTTCTTC. It codes for CASSFQGRSSYNEQFF.

This chain links TRBV7-7 with TRBJ2-7; D is unresolved. The CDR3 totals 14 residues. Trimming removed 1 base at V and 2 bases at J, with 9 bases between. The germline V gene has CDR1 SSHAT and CDR2 FNYEAQ (reference sequence). The CDR3 reads CASSLEAGTYEQYF. The CDR3, as DNA: TGTGCCAGCAGCTTAGAGGCAGGTACCTACGAGCAGTACTTC.

CDR3 residues: CASSPGTGSRNEQYF. As DNA, the CDR3 is TGTGCCAGCAGTCCCGGGACAGGGAGTCGTAACGAGCAGTACTTC. This chain connects TRBV11-3 to TRBJ2-7; 9 positions agree with TRBD1. The CDR3 contains 15 residues. From germline, CDR1 is SGHNT and CDR2 YENEEA. With V trimmed by 6 bases and J by 5 bases, 11 bases remained unmatched.

V and J are TRBV4-3 and TRBJ2-5; 8 bases agree with TRBD1. Looked up from germline, CDR1 is LGHNA and CDR2 is YSLEER. The CDR3 has 15 amino acids. V was clipped by 1 base and J by 9 bases; unmatched bases: 10. The CDR3 region has the DNA TGCGCCAGCAGCCAAGGCACAGGGGGGCCGACGGCCCAGTACTTC. This sequence encodes CASSQGTGGPTAQYF.

V and J are TRBV6-5 and TRBJ1-2; TRBD1 aligns across 7 bases. The V gene end was trimmed by 6 bases and the J gene end by 0 bases; junction bases not matched to a gene: 7. Germline loops: CDR1 MNHEY, CDR2 SVGAGI. This CDR3 has 15 amino acids. CDR3 region: CASRARQGTNYGYTF. The CDR3 nucleotides are TGTGCCAGCAGAGCACGACAGGGAACTAACTATGGCTACACCTTC.

V usage is TRBV4-1 and J usage is TRBJ2-7; 7 positions agree with TRBD1. After removal of 1 base from V and 6 bases from J, the junction contained 12 bases not matched to a gene. Germline loops: CDR1 MGHRA, CDR2 YSYEKL. The CDR3 is made up of 16 amino acids. CDR3 amino acids: CASSQGGRGKLREQYF. CDR3 bases: TGCGCCAGCAGCCAAGGTGGCAGGGGGAAACTACGCGAGCAGTACTTC.

Only a few counts were recorded for this clone. The rearrangement links TRBV2 to TRBJ2-7, with TRBD1 as a possible D gene (6 bases). The ends were cut back, 11 bases at V and 5 bases at J, with 16 bases in the middle. Germline V lookup: CDR1 SNHLY, CDR2 FYNNEI. The CDR3 runs to 12 residues. In DNA, the CDR3 is TGTGCCGGCTCCGGGACATCGGACGAGCAGTACTTC. It is translated as CAGSGTSDEQYF.

The V gene is TRBV11-3, the J gene TRBJ2-1; 11 positions match TRBD1. Germline values: CDR1 SGHNT, CDR2 YENEEA. CDR3 length equals 16 residues. Losses at the gene ends were 3 bases for V and 5 bases for J; bases not matched to a gene: 6. The CDR3 spells CASSFRTGGQNNEQFF. The CDR3 DNA reads as TGTGCCAGCAGCTTCCGGACAGGGGGCCAGAACAATGAGCAGTTCTTC.

V is TRBV9 and J is TRBJ2-2, with D maybe TRBD1 (5 bases). The germline V gene encodes CDR1 SGDLS and CDR2 YYNGEE. The V gene lost 2 bases and the J gene lost 4 bases, with 15 bases spanning the gap. The CDR3 totals 16 residues. CDR3 in DNA: TGTGCCAGCAGCGTCCAACCGGTGGGGCCCACCGGGGAGCTGTTTTTT. It translates to CASSVQPVGPTGELFF. The full variable domain, completed using reference TRBV9 and TRBJ2-2, is DSGVTQTPKHLITATGQRVTLRCSPRSGDLSVYWYQQSLDQGLQFLIQYYNGEERAKGNILERFSAQQFPDLHSELNLSSLELGDSALYFCASSVQPVGPTGELFFGEGSRLTVL.

The chain combines TRBV2 with TRBJ2-5; TRBD1 might be the D (5 bases). TRBJ2-7 explains the end of the DNA better; the J call may be wrong. Germline CDR1 is SNHLY and CDR2 is FYNNEI. CDR3 length equals 15 residues. The CDR3 bases are TGTGCCAGCCAGAACGATCAGGGTGGCTCCTACGAGCAGTACTTC. Amino acids: CASQNDQGGSYEQYF.

This chain links TRBV11-3 with TRBJ1-3; 8 bases fit TRBD1. After removal of 5 bases from V and 4 bases from J, the junction contained 7 bases not matched to a gene. This CDR3 comprises 15 residues. Germline loops: CDR1 SGHNT, CDR2 YENEEA. CDR3 sequence reads: CASSPGQGAGNTIYF. The CDR3 DNA reads TGTGCCAGCAGCCCCGGACAGGGAGCGGGAAACACCATATATTTT.

The CDR3 sequence: CASSPVGEASYEQYF. CDR3 coding DNA: TGCGCCAGCAGCCCTGTAGGGGAGGCCTCCTACGAGCAGTACTTC. The V gene is TRBV4-3, the J gene TRBJ2-7; D is perhaps TRBD2 (6 bases). Per the germline V gene, CDR1 is LGHNA and CDR2 is YSLEER. This CDR3 region has 15 residues. V shed 4 bases and J shed 0 bases, with 13 bases lying between them.

Only one count was recorded for this clone. The chain links TRBV9 to TRBJ2-1; 9 nucleotides match TRBD2. Looked up from germline, CDR1 is SGDLS and CDR2 is YYNGEE. CDR3 length: 15 residues. V lost 0 bases to trimming and J lost 7 bases; unmatched junction nucleotides: 5. CDR3 sequence: CASSVVAGGRNEQFF. DNA of the CDR3: TGTGCCAGCAGCGTAGTGGCGGGGGGGCGGAATGAGCAGTTCTTC.